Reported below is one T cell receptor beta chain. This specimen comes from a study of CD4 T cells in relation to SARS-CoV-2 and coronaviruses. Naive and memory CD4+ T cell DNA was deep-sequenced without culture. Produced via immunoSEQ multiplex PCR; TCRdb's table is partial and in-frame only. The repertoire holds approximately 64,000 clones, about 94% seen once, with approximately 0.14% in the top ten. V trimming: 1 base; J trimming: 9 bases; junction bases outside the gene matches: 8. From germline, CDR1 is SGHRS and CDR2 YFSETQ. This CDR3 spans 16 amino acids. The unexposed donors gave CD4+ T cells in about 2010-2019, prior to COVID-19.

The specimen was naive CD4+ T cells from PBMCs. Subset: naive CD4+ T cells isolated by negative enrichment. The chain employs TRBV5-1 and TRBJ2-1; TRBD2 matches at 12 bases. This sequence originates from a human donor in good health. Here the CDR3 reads CASSLPKTSGSGEQFF. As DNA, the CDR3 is TGCGCCAGCAGCTTGCCCAAGACTAGCGGGAGCGGTGAGCAGTTCTTC.